The next 25 T cell receptor beta chains were all read from a single sample in a study of CD8+CD57+ T cells in acquired aplastic anemia. Patients who underwent sequencing had shown CD8+CD57+ cell expansion by flow cytometry. Both TCR beta VDJ combination and CDR3 sequence profiling were carried out. Genomic DNA was the template for this profiling. In TCRdb, the reads were re-called with MiXCR into one record per CDR3 protein. The sample consists of under 500,000 distinct CDR3 sequences, about a third of them appearing once. Sequencing used sorted CD4+, CD8+, or CD8+CD57+ T cells (not recorded which) from PBMCs. These receptors were taken from a human donor with aplastic anemia.

This clonotype was detected ten times or more. The rearrangement joins TRBV11-3 to TRBJ2-7; 9 positions match TRBD2. CDR1 SGHNT and CDR2 YENEEA come from the germline V gene. This CDR3 has 15 residues. With 1 base clipped from V and 4 bases from J, the junction kept 5 bases outside the gene matches. CDR3 sequence: CASSLGTSDYYEQYF. The CDR3 DNA reads as TGTGCCAGCAGCTTAGGGACTAGCGATTATTACGAGCAGTACTTC.

This clonotype came up many times. V gene TRBV11-2 combines with J gene TRBJ2-7; 8 positions agree with TRBD2. CDR1 is SGHAT, CDR2 FQNNGV, per germline. Germline trimming cut 5 bases from V and 5 bases from J; bases unmatched to any gene: 8. CDR3 length equals 14 residues. CDR3 nucleotides: TGTGCCAGCAGCCCTGGGGGACTAGGGGACGAGCAGTACTTC. Protein product: CASSPGGLGDEQYF.

The chain recombines TRBV19 with TRBJ2-3, with unresolved D. CDR1 LNHDA and CDR2 SQIVND come from the germline V gene (reference sequence). The length of the CDR3 is 16 residues. Trimming cost V 7 bases and J 6 bases, with 23 bases left between them. The DNA for the CDR3 is TGTGCCAGTAAGACGTTGCATGCGACACGATGGGATACGCAGTATTTT. Protein sequence: CASKTLHATRWDTQYF.

This clonotype was seen ten or more times. The V gene is TRBV7-2, the J gene TRBJ2-7, with D possibly matching TRBD2 (6 bases). Germline loops: CDR1 SGHTA, CDR2 FQGNSA. CDR3 length: 15 residues. Trimming removed 1 base at V and 3 bases at J, with 13 bases between. CDR3 region: CASSLGVAGSYEQYF. The CDR3 DNA follows: TGTGCCAGCAGCTTAGGTGTCGCGGGGAGCTACGAGCAGTACTTC.

The chain links TRBV11-1 to TRBJ2-2; 7 nucleotides match TRBD1. The V and J ends lost 5 bases and 4 bases, in that order; junction bases with no gene match: 10. The germline V gene has CDR1 SGHAT and CDR2 FQDESV (reference sequence). The length of the CDR3 is 16 residues. The CDR3 nucleotides are TGTGCCAGCAGCAGGACCACAGGGGTCTCCACCGGGGAGCTGTTTTTT. Translated, it gives CASSRTTGVSTGELFF.

This clonotype came up many times. The rearrangement links TRBV27 to TRBJ1-6; 10 bases match TRBD1. The CDR3 totals 13 residues. Per the germline V gene, CDR1 is MNHEY and CDR2 is SMNVEV (reference sequence). J lost 14 bases, V lost 5 bases, and 6 bases had no gene match. CDR3 nucleotides: TGTGCCAGCAGTGGACAGGGGGTCGCCACCCTCCACTTT. Its translation is CASSGQGVATLHF.

This chain connects TRBV2 to TRBJ1-6, with TRBD1 matching 9 bases. Germline loops: CDR1 SNHLY, CDR2 FYNNEI. V lost 4 bases, J lost 6 bases, and 4 bases stayed unmatched. This CDR3 is built from 15 residues. CDR3 bases: TGTGCCAGCAGTGTGGGGGACAGGGCTAATTCACCCCTCCACTTT. Protein: CASSVGDRANSPLHF. The full variable domain, its missing parts supplied by reference TRBV2 and TRBJ1-6, is EPEVTQTPSHQVTQMGQEVILRCVPISNHLYFYWYRQILGQKVEFLVSFYNNEISEKSEIFDDQFSVERPDGSNFTLKIRSTKLEDSAMYFCASSVGDRANSPLHFGNGTRLTVT.

V usage is TRBV24-1 and J usage is TRBJ1-2; D call uncertain. Germline V CDR1 and CDR2: KGHDR, SFDVKD. The V and J ends lost 0 bases and 8 bases respectively, with 9 bases between them. The CDR3 covers 13 residues. The CDR3 loop reads CATSDLRAEGYTF. Written as DNA, the CDR3 is TGTGCCACCAGTGATTTGAGGGCGGAAGGCTACACCTTC.

As concerns this clonotype: Just one base apart from a much larger clone, this may be a read error. CDR3 nucleotides: TGCGCCAGCAGTGATGAGAAACAGAGGGGTCCCTCCTACGAGCAGTACTTC. Its protein product is CASSDEKQRGPSYEQYF. This chain links TRBV10-1 with TRBJ2-7; D assignment may be TRBD1 or TRBD2 (5 bases each). This CDR3 is 17 amino acids long. Germline loops: CDR1 WNHNN, CDR2 SYGVQD (reference sequence). V lost 3 bases to trimming and J lost 0 bases, with 18 bases between them.

V is TRBV5-4 and J is TRBJ2-3, with 11 bases that match TRBD2. V lost 4 bases, J lost 4 bases, and 5 bases stayed unmatched. The CDR3 totals 15 residues. Germline CDR1 SGHNT, CDR2 YYREEE (reference sequence). This CDR3 is CASSGSGGASDTQYF. The CDR3 DNA follows: TGTGCCAGCAGCGGTAGCGGGGGGGCCTCAGATACGCAGTATTTT.

The chain couples TRBV14 to TRBJ1-1; D gene uncertain. The CDR3 consists of 13 residues. Germline V gives CDR1 SGHDN, CDR2 FVKESK. V was trimmed by 3 bases and J by 3 bases, leaving 8 bases between them. For the CDR3, the DNA is TGTGCCAGCAGCCAGAGGGCATACACTGAAGCTTTCTTT. Amino acids: CASSQRAYTEAFF.

V and J are TRBV10-3 and TRBJ1-1; the match to TRBD1 covers 11 bases. Germline loops: CDR1 ENHRY, CDR2 SYGVKD. This CDR3 comprises 15 residues. V trimming: 4 bases; J trimming: 1 base; junction bases outside the gene matches: 2. CDR3 sequence (DNA): TGTGCCATCAGTGCTGGGACAGGGGGGAACACTGAAGCTTTCTTT. This encodes CAISAGTGGNTEAFF.

The chain links TRBV6-1 to TRBJ2-5, with TRBD2 identical over 7 bases. V shed 4 bases and J 5 bases; nucleotides not matched to a gene: 7. The CDR3 length is 14 residues. Germline V gene sequence: CDR1 MNHNS, CDR2 SASEGT. The CDR3 region has the DNA TGTGCCAGCAGTGCGGGGAGGGATGGGGAGACCCAGTACTTC. Translated, it gives CASSAGRDGETQYF.

This clonotype was counted a few times. At one end the junction does not follow the germline gene, possibly because of a read error. This chain joins TRBV2 and TRBJ1-6; a weak D match, TRBD1 (5 bases). Germline V gene data show CDR1 as SNHLY and CDR2 as FYNNEI. CDR3 length equals 15 residues. CDR3 region: CASSYTRDSNPPLHF. CDR3 DNA: TGTGCCAGCAGTTACACGAGGGACTCTAATCCACCCCTCCACTTT.

The rearrangement uses TRBV20-1 and TRBJ2-3; TRBD2 agrees at 10 bases. Looked up from germline, CDR1 is DFQATT and CDR2 is SNEGSKA (reference sequence). The CDR3 consists of 19 residues. V shed 4 bases and J 2 bases; nucleotides not matched to a gene: 18. CDR3 sequence: CSATLVSTLLAGITDTQYF. The CDR3 DNA is TGCAGTGCTACGTTAGTGAGCACGCTACTAGCGGGGATCACAGATACGCAGTATTTT.

This clonotype was counted ten times or more. The DNA of the CDR3 is TGTGCCAGCAGCGTAGGGGGGAGGGATGGCTACACCTTC. Its protein is CASSVGGRDGYTF. The V gene is TRBV9, the J gene TRBJ1-2; weak D call: TRBD1 (5 bases). The CDR3 is 13 residues long. Germline V lookup: CDR1 SGDLS, CDR2 YYNGEE. The V gene lost 0 bases and the J gene lost 6 bases, with 9 bases spanning the gap.

This clonotype occurred many times. V usage is TRBV4-1 and J usage is TRBJ1-1; D remains unclear. Germline V gives CDR1 MGHRA, CDR2 YSYEKL. V shed 7 bases and J shed 5 bases, with 8 bases lying between them. CDR3 size: 11 residues. The CDR3 here is CASKNATEAFF. DNA of the CDR3: TGCGCCAGCAAGAACGCGACTGAAGCTTTCTTT.

The V call is TRBV5-5, the J call TRBJ1-1; D remains ambiguous. Trimming removed 2 bases from V and 3 bases from J, with 8 bases in between. The CDR3 sequence is 13 residues long. Germline CDR1 SGHKS, CDR2 YYEKEE (reference sequence). The CDR3: CASSFDRYTEAFF. The DNA for the CDR3 is TGTGCCAGCAGCTTTGATCGATACACTGAAGCTTTCTTT.

The V call is TRBV24-1, the J call TRBJ1-1; the D is unclear. The length of the CDR3 is 12 residues. In germline, CDR1 is KGHDR, CDR2 SFDVKD. V was trimmed by 1 base and J by 7 bases, leaving 6 bases between them. The CDR3 protein is CATSDFGREAFF. CDR3 nucleotide sequence: TGTGCCACCAGTGATTTCGGGCGTGAAGCTTTCTTT.

This clonotype was counted only a few times. The chain has TRBV10-2 and TRBJ2-7; 11 bases align to TRBD2. The junction had 9 bases not matched to a gene; V was cut back by 2 bases and J by 3 bases. The CDR3 is made up of 17 amino acids. The germline gives CDR1 WSHSY, CDR2 SAAADI. Written as DNA, the CDR3 is TGCGCCAGCAGTGAGACATTTACTAGCGGGAGCTACTACGAGCAGTACTTC. Translating it yields CASSETFTSGSYYEQYF.

This clonotype was counted a few times. The junction and the germline gene differ at one end; a read error may be behind it. The chain employs TRBV4-1 and TRBJ1-6; D unclear. The germline V gene encodes CDR1 MGHRA and CDR2 YSYEKL. The CDR3 covers 15 residues. CDR3 residues: CVSSQVGLGHFSLHF. The DNA of the CDR3 is TGCGTCAGCAGCCAAGTTGGTCTAGGCCATTTTTCCCTCCACTTT.

Worth noting for this clonotype: A read error may account for a junction end that differs from germline. J is TRBJ1-1 and V is TRBV9; unclear D gene. The CDR3 totals 14 residues. Per the germline V gene, CDR1 is SGDLS and CDR2 is YYNGEE. The CDR3 DNA is TGTGCCAGCAGCGTAGGGCCCAAGAACACTGAAACTTTCTTT. It specifies CASSVGPKNTETFF. Filled out from reference TRBV9 and TRBJ1-1, the complete variable domain reads DSGVTQTPKHLITATGQRVTLRCSPRSGDLSVYWYQQSLDQGLQFLIQYYNGEERAKGNILERFSAQQFPDLHSELNLSSLELGDSALYFCASSVGPKNTETFFGQGTRLTVV.

This clonotype occurred a few times. The chain recombines TRBV20-1 with TRBJ1-4; 10 bases fit TRBD1. The CDR3 has 15 residues. The J segment lost 2 bases and the V segment lost 4 bases, leaving 4 bases of the junction unmatched. In germline, CDR1 is DFQATT, CDR2 SNEGSKA (reference sequence). The CDR3: CSANDRGRTNEKLFF. The CDR3 region has the DNA TGCAGTGCTAACGACAGGGGGCGGACTAATGAAAAACTGTTTTTT.

J is TRBJ1-2 and V is TRBV4-1; D unclear. The V end was cut by 0 bases, the J end by 7 bases, with 15 bases between. CDR3 length: 15 amino acids. The germline gives CDR1 MGHRA, CDR2 YSYEKL. In DNA form, the CDR3 reads TGCGCCAGCAGCCAAGATCTTGGTCAGCTACTTGGCTACACCTTC. Translation: CASSQDLGQLLGYTF.

This clonotype showed up many times. V usage is TRBV9 and J usage is TRBJ1-6; D is unclear. The CDR3 is made up of 16 amino acids. V lost 0 bases and J 0 bases, leaving 7 bases between the germline ends. Germline values: CDR1 SGDLS, CDR2 YYNGEE. CDR3 in amino acids: CASSVVPNSYNSPLHF. Written as DNA, the CDR3 is TGTGCCAGCAGCGTAGTTCCCAACTCCTATAATTCACCCCTCCACTTT.